This is a list of T cell receptor beta chains from one sample in a study of blood T cell repertoires in COVID-19. Measured with immunoSEQ multiplex PCR; TCRdb has only the in-frame clones, and not every one. Of 190,000 or so clones listed, approximately 86% were seen once; the top ten hold about a tenth. Sequencing input: PBMCs or T cells enriched from blood (not recorded which). These receptor sequences come from a young man with acute COVID-19. Both conserved end residues are part of each CDR3. The D gene is left open where the match is weak.

cdr3_length	v_call	j_call	d_call	cdr3_nt	cdr3_aa
19	TRBV7-2	TRBJ1-1	.	TGTGCCAGCAGCTTAGCGGGCAGGGAGGACTGGGTATTGAACACTGAAGCTTTCTTT	CASSLAGREDWVLNTEAFF
16	TRBV6-6	TRBJ2-7	TRBD2	TGTGCCAGCAGTTACTCCGGGACTAGCGGGCCCTACGAGCAGTACTTC	CASSYSGTSGPYEQYF
16	TRBV5-6	TRBJ2-3	.	TGTGCCAGCACCCCGTTCGGGGGTATGTCTGCAGATACGCAGTATTTT	CASTPFGGMSADTQYF
11	TRBV6-5	TRBJ1-4	.	TGTGCCAGCAGACAGGGTGAAAAACTGTTTTTT	CASRQGEKLFF
13	TRBV5-1	TRBJ2-7	.	TGCGCCAGCAGCGAATTTAGCGGCTACGAGCAGTACTTC	CASSEFSGYEQYF
15	TRBV4-3	TRBJ1-1	TRBD1	TGCGCCAGCAGCCAAATACAGGGGGTAGAAACTGAAGCTTTCTTT	CASSQIQGVETEAFF
16	TRBV15	TRBJ2-5	.	TGTGCCACCAGCACTCGACAGGAAATGGGGTGGAAGACCCAGTACTTC	CATSTRQEMGWKTQYF
19	TRBV21-1	TRBJ2-7	.	TGTGCCAGCAGCACAAAATTTGCCGAGCGACAGGGGACACCCTACGAGCAGTACTTC	CASSTKFAERQGTPYEQYF
14	TRBV29-1	TRBJ2-7	TRBD1	TGCAGCGCCGAGGGGGACAGTAGTCCCTACGAGCAGTACTTC	CSAEGDSSPYEQYF
13	TRBV28	TRBJ1-2	TRBD1	TGTGCCAGCAGCTCGGACAGGGCCTATGGCTACACCTTC	CASSSDRAYGYTF
14	TRBV6-5	TRBJ2-7	.	TGTGCCAGCAGGACTACTAGTTATGCCTACGAGCAGTACTTC	CASRTTSYAYEQYF